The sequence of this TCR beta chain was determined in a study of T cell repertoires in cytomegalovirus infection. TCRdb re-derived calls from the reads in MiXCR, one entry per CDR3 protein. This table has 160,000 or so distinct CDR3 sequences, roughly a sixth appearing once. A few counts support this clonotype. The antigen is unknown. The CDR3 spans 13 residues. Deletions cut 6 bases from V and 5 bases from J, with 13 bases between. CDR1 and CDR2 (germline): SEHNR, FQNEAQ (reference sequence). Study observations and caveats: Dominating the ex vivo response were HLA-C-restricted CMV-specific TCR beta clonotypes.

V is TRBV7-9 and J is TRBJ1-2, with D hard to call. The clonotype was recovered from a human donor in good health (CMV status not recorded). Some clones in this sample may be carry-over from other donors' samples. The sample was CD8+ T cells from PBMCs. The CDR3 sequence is CASRVWDQYGYTF. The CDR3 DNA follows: TGTGCCAGCAGGGTTTGGGATCAATATGGCTACACCTTC.